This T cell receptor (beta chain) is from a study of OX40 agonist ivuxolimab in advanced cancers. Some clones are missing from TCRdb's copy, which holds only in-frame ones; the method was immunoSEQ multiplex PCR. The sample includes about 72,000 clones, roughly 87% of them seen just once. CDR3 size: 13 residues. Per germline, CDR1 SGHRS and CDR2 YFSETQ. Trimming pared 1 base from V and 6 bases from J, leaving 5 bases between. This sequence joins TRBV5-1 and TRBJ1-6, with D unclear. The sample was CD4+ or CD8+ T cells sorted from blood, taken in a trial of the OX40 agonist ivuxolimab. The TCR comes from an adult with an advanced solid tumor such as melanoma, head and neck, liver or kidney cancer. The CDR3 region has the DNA TGCGCCAGCAGCTTGTTCCCTAATTCACCCCTCCACTTT. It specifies CASSLFPNSPLHF.